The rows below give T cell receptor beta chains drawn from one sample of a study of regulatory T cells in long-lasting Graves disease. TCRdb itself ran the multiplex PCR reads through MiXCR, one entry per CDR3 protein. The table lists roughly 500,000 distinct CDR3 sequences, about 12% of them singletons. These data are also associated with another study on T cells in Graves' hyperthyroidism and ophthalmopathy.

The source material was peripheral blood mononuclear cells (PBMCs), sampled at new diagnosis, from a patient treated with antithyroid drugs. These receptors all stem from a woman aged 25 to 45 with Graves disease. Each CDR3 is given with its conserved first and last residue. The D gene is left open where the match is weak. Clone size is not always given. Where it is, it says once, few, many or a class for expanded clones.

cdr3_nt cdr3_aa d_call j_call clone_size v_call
TGTGCTAGTGGATACGGACAGTTCACAGATACGCAGTATTTT CASGYGQFTDTQYF NA TRBJ2-3 NA TRBV12-5
TGTGCCGCCCGTCAACGGAGCACTGAAGCTTTCTTT CAARQRSTEAFF NA TRBJ1-1 few TRBV6-2/TRBV6-3
TGTGCCAGCAGCAGACCCAGGGGGCCGAACACTGAAGCTTTCTTT CASSRPRGPNTEAFF TRBD1 TRBJ1-1 NA TRBV7-9
TGTGCCAGCAGGCCACGGGACAGGGGGTACAATGAGCAGTTCTTC CASRPRDRGYNEQFF TRBD1 TRBJ2-1 NA TRBV7-9
TGTGCCAGCAGTGCGTGGGGACGGCCCTATGGCTACACCTTC CASSAWGRPYGYTF NA TRBJ1-2 many TRBV6-1
TGTGCCAGCACCCAGGGGATTCCGACAGGTGGTGCCAAAAACATTCAGTACTTC CASTQGIPTGGAKNIQYF NA TRBJ2-4 many TRBV6-1
TGTGCCAGCAGCTTATCTCCCCATGAGCAGTTCTTC CASSLSPHEQFF NA TRBJ2-1 NA TRBV7-2
TGTGCCACCAGTGGCCCGACTAGCGGGAGGGCCTCCAGCACCGGGGAGCTGTTTTTT CATSGPTSGRASSTGELFF TRBD2 TRBJ2-2 many TRBV24-1
TGCAGTGCTACGGACAGGACTAGAAGTACTGAGCAGTTCTTC CSATDRTRSTEQFF NA TRBJ2-1 many TRBV20-1
TGTGCCAGCAGTTTTCTTCAGGGCTACGAGCAGTACTTC CASSFLQGYEQYF NA TRBJ2-7 many TRBV28
TGTGCCAGCGTTCGACAGCGCGTTAATTCACCCCTCCACTTT CASVRQRVNSPLHF NA TRBJ1-6 many TRBV28
TGTGCCAGCAAATTACGGAGTGCAACTAATGAAAAACTGTTTTTT CASKLRSATNEKLFF NA TRBJ1-4 many TRBV28
TGCAGTTGTACCTTGGGCTACGAGCAGTACTTC CSCTLGYEQYF NA TRBJ2-7 NA TRBV20-1
TGTGCCTGGCATCAGGCCCCCCTAGCGGGGTTAACCGGGGAGCTGTTTTTT CAWHQAPLAGLTGELFF TRBD2 TRBJ2-2 many TRBV30
TGTGCCGGCAGCCACGCATGGGCAAGTTTAAGCAGGGAGCTGTTTTTT CAGSHAWASLSRELFF NA TRBJ2-2 NA TRBV3-1
TGCGCCAGCAGGCGACAGAGACATAGAATTTACGAGCAGTACTTC CASRRQRHRIYEQYF NA TRBJ2-7 NA TRBV10-1